This entry describes one T cell receptor (beta chain). This CDR3 is 17 amino acids long. The V segment lost 1 base and the J segment 4 bases; nucleotides outside the gene matches: 5. Germline V gene data show CDR1 as SNHLY and CDR2 as FYNNEI. This sample was included in a study of blood T cell repertoires in COVID-19. On the study more broadly: Acute-phase and convalescent COVID-19 samples originated in the United States, Italy and Spain. Sources were T cells, B-cell-depleted T cells, or PBMCs; the material itself was cDNA or gDNA.

The authors' processing: Scientists estimated how many nucleated cells there were by amplifying reference gene primers. Method: immunoSEQ multiplex PCR; TCRdb's copy keeps in-frame clones and lacks some. The DNA gave D and trimming, while V, J and clone size come from that table. The sample carries 100,000 or so clones, approximately 92% recorded once. The sequenced material came from peripheral blood. The TCR was taken from a man in his forties or fifties with active COVID-19. V and J are TRBV2 and TRBJ2-1; 12 bases agree with TRBD2. CDR3 sequence (DNA): TGTGCCAGCAGTGAAGGACTAGCGGGGGACGGATACAATGAGCAGTTCTTC. It yields the protein CASSEGLAGDGYNEQFF.